This TCR beta chain was identified in a study of molecular identifiers for immune sequencing clone quantification. One entry per CDR3 protein, called by TCRdb with MiXCR from the PCR reads. The repertoire holds a few hundred thousand distinct CDR3 sequences, about a quarter seen once, with roughly 0.7% in the top ten. This sequence was found in a human donor in good health. Some libraries in this study had Jurkat cell RNA spiked in. The sequenced material came from naive CD8+ T cells from blood, with Jurkat cell RNA spiked in. Subset meaning: FACS-sorted CD8+CD4-CCR7+CD45RA+ naive T cells.

CDR3 sequence (DNA): TGTGCCAGCAGTTTTTGGGACGCCGAAGGGAATGAGCAGTTCTTC. Protein product: CASSFWDAEGNEQFF. J is TRBJ2-1 and V is TRBV12-3 or TRBV12-4; D possibly uses TRBD1 or TRBD2 (5 bases each). The V gene lost 3 bases and the J gene lost 7 bases, with 16 bases spanning the gap. This CDR3 is 15 amino acids long.